Following are 13 T cell receptor beta chains from one sample sequenced in a study of cytomegalovirus exposure and HLA in healthy donors. It was with 60 Vbeta and 13 Jbeta primers that the PCR ran. The data were produced by immunoSEQ multiplex PCR, yet TCRdb's version contains in-frame clones alone and is incomplete. The profile shows more than 130,000 clones, roughly 76% of them singletons. Material: PBMCs. The receptors were sampled from a human donor in good health.

This clone has just a few counts. The chain joins TRBV19 to TRBJ2-5; 9 bases map to TRBD2. Germline lookup yields CDR1 LNHDA and CDR2 SQIVND (reference sequence). This CDR3 has 15 amino acids. The J segment lost 1 base and the V segment lost 1 base, leaving 1 base of the junction unmatched. The CDR3 region is CASSIASGVQETQYF. The CDR3 DNA sequence: TGTGCCAGTAGTATAGCTAGCGGGGTCCAAGAGACCCAGTACTTC.

V gene TRBV4-2 combines with J gene TRBJ2-3; possibly TRBD2 for D (7 bases). Germline-derived CDR1 and CDR2 are LGHNA and YNFKEQ. CDR3 length: 16 amino acids. V lost 0 bases and J 2 bases, leaving 12 bases between the germline ends. The CDR3 here is CASSQEWGGATDTQYF. CDR3 nucleotide sequence: TGTGCCAGCAGCCAAGAATGGGGGGGGGCCACAGATACGCAGTATTTT.

The chain recombines TRBV7-2 with TRBJ1-6; D gene unclear. This CDR3 comprises 19 residues. Per the germline V gene, CDR1 is SGHTA and CDR2 is FQGNSA. Between the trimmed V and J ends, which lost 5 bases and 0 bases, there was a span of 20 bases. CDR3 DNA sequence: TGTGCCAGCAGCAACACCCTCTTGACGCCTAGCTCCTATAATTCACCCCTCCACTTT. Protein: CASSNTLLTPSSYNSPLHF.

This clone was observed a few times. The chain employs TRBV6-5 and TRBJ1-5; D is undetermined. CDR1 and CDR2 from the germline V gene are MNHEY and SVGAGI. There are 15 residues in the CDR3. The germline V and J ends were trimmed by 2 bases and 4 bases, with 12 bases remaining between them. Here the CDR3 reads CASSYSSGENQPQHF. CDR3 in DNA: TGTGCCAGCAGTTACAGTAGTGGGGAGAATCAGCCCCAGCATTTT.

The chain has TRBV6-1 and TRBJ2-5; TRBD2 aligns across 10 bases. Trimming cost V 6 bases and J 2 bases; bases outside gene matches: 6. The V gene's germline CDR1 is MNHNS and CDR2 SASEGT. The CDR3 is made up of 15 amino acids. The CDR3 reads CASRGSGGSQETQYF. CDR3 sequence (DNA): TGTGCCAGCAGGGGTAGCGGGGGGTCTCAAGAGACCCAGTACTTC.

The chain links TRBV6-5 to TRBJ2-1, with 8 bases that match TRBD2. This CDR3 has 15 residues. CDR1 is MNHEY and CDR2 is SVGAGI in the germline V gene. V lost 10 bases to trimming and J lost 3 bases; unmatched junction nucleotides: 11. CDR3 coding DNA: TGTGCCACCGCCCCGGCGGGGGGAAGCTACAATGAGCAGTTCTTC. This sequence encodes CATAPAGGSYNEQFF.

The rearrangement links TRBV9 to TRBJ2-5; 8 bases are a match to TRBD1. The V and J ends lost 4 bases and 2 bases, in that order; junction bases with no gene match: 13. The CDR3 consists of 17 residues. The germline V gene has CDR1 SGDLS and CDR2 YYNGEE. CDR3 sequence reads: CASSLSRGQGLQETQYF. The CDR3 DNA reads TGTGCCAGCAGCTTGAGCCGTGGACAGGGATTACAAGAGACCCAGTACTTC.

The chain employs TRBV9 and TRBJ2-1; D may be TRBD2 (5 bases). Germline V CDR1 and CDR2: SGDLS, YYNGEE. The CDR3 is 13 amino acids. The V end was cut by 0 bases, the J end by 8 bases, with 9 bases between. Written as DNA, the CDR3 is TGTGCCAGCAGCGTAGTATTTAGCGATGAGCAGTTCTTC. Its translation is CASSVVFSDEQFF.

The V and J genes are TRBV7-6 and TRBJ2-7; 15 bases line up with TRBD2. V lost 5 bases and J lost 3; bases outside the gene matches: 17. The CDR3 has 20 amino acids. Germline CDR1 reads SGHVS; CDR2 reads FNYEAQ. CDR3 residues: CASSQAPWTSGRASSYEQYF. CDR3 sequence (DNA): TGTGCCAGCAGCCAAGCCCCTTGGACTAGCGGGAGGGCCTCAAGCTACGAGCAGTACTTC.

This chain connects TRBV5-4 to TRBJ2-7; 9 bases are shared with TRBD2. This CDR3 has 14 amino acids. With V trimmed by 4 bases and J by 5 bases, 7 bases remained unmatched. Germline loops: CDR1 SGHNT, CDR2 YYREEE (reference sequence). The DNA of the CDR3 is TGTGCCAGCAGCGCAGGACTAGCGCAGGACGAGCAGTACTTC. As protein: CASSAGLAQDEQYF.

This clone has just a few counts. The chain links TRBV29-1 to TRBJ2-3; 7 bases are a match to TRBD1. Per germline, CDR1 SQVTM and CDR2 ANQGSEA. Trimming took 4 bases from V and 0 from J; bases not matched to a gene: 7. The CDR3 loop spans 15 amino acids. CDR3 amino acids: CSVATGQTSTDTQYF. The CDR3 DNA reads TGCAGCGTTGCGACAGGGCAAACTAGCACAGATACGCAGTATTTT.

This clone was picked up a small number of times. The rearrangement uses TRBV6-5 and TRBJ1-1; 7 bases line up with TRBD1. V gave up 5 bases and J gave up 1 base; unmatched junction bases: 1. The germline V gene encodes CDR1 MNHEY and CDR2 SVGAGI. The CDR3 consists of 13 residues. CDR3 region: CASSDRENTEAFF. The CDR3 nucleotides read TGTGCCAGCAGTGACAGGGAGAACACTGAAGCTTTCTTT.

The chain has TRBV5-1 and TRBJ1-3; D not resolved. CDR3 size: 14 residues. V gave up 2 bases and J gave up 4 bases, with 10 bases separating them. Germline V gene lookup returns CDR1 SGHRS and CDR2 YFSETQ. The CDR3 nucleotides read TGCGCCAGCAGCTTATCACAGTCAGGAAACACCATATATTTT. Its protein product is CASSLSQSGNTIYF.